The entry that follows covers one TCR beta chain sequence. Using immunoSEQ multiplex PCR, the repertoire was profiled, and TCRdb retains in-frame clones only, with some absent. The profile covers more than 50,000 clones, with 90% appearing a single time and 1.2% taken by the ten largest. The sample originates from a study of control samples from healthy donors and cancer patients. Germline CDR1 is MNHNS and CDR2 is SASEGT. The CDR3 totals 13 residues. V was clipped by 2 bases and J by 5 bases, with 8 bases between them. This receptor was identified in a woman between 50 and 59 years old with colorectal cancer. The chain carries TRBV6-1 and TRBJ2-3; perhaps TRBD1 as D (6 bases). The source material was PBMCs. For the CDR3, the DNA is TGTGCCAGCAGTGAAATACAGGGAGATACGCAGTATTTT. Translated, it gives CASSEIQGDTQYF.